This entry lists 18 T cell receptor beta chains sequenced from one sample in a study of T cell responses to AZD1222 COVID-19 vaccine. Libraries were prepared by immunoSEQ multiplex PCR; TCRdb keeps only in-frame clonotypes and omits some of them. Of some 150,000 clones in the sample, about nine tenths were seen once. The source material was peripheral blood, sampled on day 0 of MenACWY control vaccination. The receptor set was obtained from an adult in good health.

The chain uses TRBV10-2 and TRBJ2-5; D remains unclear. CDR1 and CDR2 from the germline V gene are WSHSY and SAAADI. The ends were cut back, 10 bases at V and 0 bases at J, with 15 bases in the middle. The CDR3 runs to 14 residues. The CDR3 coding sequence is TGCGCCACAAGGTCGCCTCAGTACCAAGAGACCCAGTACTTC. Translated: CATRSPQYQETQYF.

This chain joins TRBV10-2 and TRBJ2-7, with unresolved D. There are 12 residues in the CDR3. Germline V gene sequence: CDR1 WSHSY, CDR2 SAAADI. With 8 bases removed from V and 6 bases from J, the gap between germline ends came to 14 bases. This CDR3 is CASVKTGFEQYF. Written as DNA, the CDR3 is TGCGCCAGCGTTAAAACCGGGTTCGAGCAGTACTTC.

The DNA of the CDR3 is TGTGCCAGCAGCGTAGAGGCGGGAGGAATGAAAGATACGCAGTATTTT. This sequence encodes CASSVEAGGMKDTQYF. V usage is TRBV9 and J usage is TRBJ2-3; 8 bases are shared with TRBD2. Germline values: CDR1 SGDLS, CDR2 YYNGEE. The J segment lost 5 bases and the V segment lost 0 bases, leaving 8 bases of the junction unmatched. The length of the CDR3 is 16 residues.

This sequence joins TRBV19 and TRBJ1-6; TRBD1 might be the D (6 bases). Germline CDR1 is LNHDA and CDR2 is SQIVND (reference sequence). With 7 bases removed from V and 6 bases from J, the gap between germline ends came to 13 bases. The CDR3 sequence is 14 residues long. DNA of the CDR3: TGTGCCAGTAACCGACAGGCGGGTAATTCACCCCTCCACTTT. This codes for CASNRQAGNSPLHF.

The chain links TRBV2 to TRBJ2-2; perhaps TRBD1 as D (6 bases). Per the germline V gene, CDR1 is SNHLY and CDR2 is FYNNEI. The CDR3 contains 13 residues. Trimming took 8 bases from V and 4 from J, leaving 11 bases between them. Here the CDR3 reads CASGTYSTGELFF. The CDR3 DNA sequence: TGTGCCAGCGGGACATACTCCACCGGGGAGCTGTTTTTT.

The rearrangement links TRBV28 to TRBJ2-1; 11 nucleotides agree with TRBD2. CDR1 and CDR2 from the germline V gene are MDHEN and SYDVKM. The length of the CDR3 is 17 residues. J gave up 0 bases and V 0 bases, and 1 base lay outside the gene matches. CDR3 DNA sequence: TGTGCCAGCAGTTTATGGACTAGCGGGACCTCCTACAATGAGCAGTTCTTC. It translates to CASSLWTSGTSYNEQFF.

Concerning this clone: The same CDR3 is also encoded by other DNA sequences in this sample. The J gene is TRBJ1-1, the V gene TRBV6-5; D remains ambiguous. Trimming left V 6 bases short and J 2 bases short, with 7 bases between. This CDR3 has 12 residues. CDR1 and CDR2 (germline): MNHEY, SVGAGI. CDR3 region: CASRRGNTEAFF. CDR3 DNA: TGTGCCAGCAGGCGTGGTAACACTGAAGCTTTCTTT.

The CDR3 DNA follows: TGCGCCAGCAGCCAAGATCGTCGGGCAGATGTGGGTAGCTCTGGAAACACCATATATTTT. It translates to CASSQDRRADVGSSGNTIYF. This chain connects TRBV4-1 to TRBJ1-3, with unresolved D. V lost 0 bases, J lost 0 bases, and 21 bases lay in between. This CDR3 spans 20 amino acids. Germline CDR1 and CDR2: MGHRA and YSYEKL.

The chain recombines TRBV15 with TRBJ1-5; TRBD1 matches 9 bases. The germline gives CDR1 LNHNV, CDR2 YYDKDF (reference sequence). The CDR3 runs 15 residues. V lost 6 bases and J lost 3; bases outside the gene matches: 6. CDR3 residues: CATSYRGQDNQPQHF. In DNA form, the CDR3 reads TGTGCCACCAGTTACAGGGGGCAGGACAATCAGCCCCAGCATTTT. The variable domain in full, with the rest retrieved from reference TRBV15 and TRBJ1-5, is DAMVIQNPRYQVTQFGKPVTLSCSQTLNHNVMYWYQQKSSQAPKLLFHYYDKDFNNEADTPDNFQSRRPNTSFCFLDIRSPGLGDTAMYLCATSYRGQDNQPQHFGDGTRLSIL.

CDR3 in DNA: TGTGCCAGCAGTCACACAGGGGCCTATGAAAAACTGTTTTTT. This translates into CASSHTGAYEKLFF. J is TRBJ1-4 and V is TRBV7-8, with 7 bases fitting TRBD1. CDR3 length: 14 amino acids. Germline lookup yields CDR1 SGHVS and CDR2 FQNEAQ. V dropped 6 bases and J dropped 6; count of bases not matched to a gene: 7.

The V gene is TRBV6-1, the J gene TRBJ1-5, with unresolved D. V was cut by 0 bases and J by 2 bases, with 17 bases left in between. The CDR3 is made up of 18 amino acids. Germline lookup yields CDR1 MNHNS and CDR2 SASEGT. The CDR3 nucleotides read TGTGCCAGCAGTGAAGCGCGGGCAGGTTCGAGTGGCAATCAGCCCCAGCATTTT. This codes for CASSEARAGSSGNQPQHF.

This chain joins TRBV2 and TRBJ1-1; no reliable D call. Trimming cost V 8 bases and J 4 bases, with 5 bases left between them. Germline V gene sequence: CDR1 SNHLY, CDR2 FYNNEI. CDR3 length equals 10 residues. As DNA, the CDR3 is TGTGCCAGCCTCCTCACTGAAGCTTTCTTT. Residues: CASLLTEAFF.

The chain uses TRBV5-1 and TRBJ2-7; possibly TRBD2 for D (5 bases). V was clipped by 0 bases and J by 4 bases, with 11 bases between them. CDR1 is SGHRS, CDR2 YFSETQ, per germline. The CDR3 is 14 amino acids. The CDR3 protein is CASSLAGSSYEQYF. The CDR3 coding sequence is TGCGCCAGCAGCTTGGCGGGGTCTAGTTACGAGCAGTACTTC.

The chain carries TRBV27 and TRBJ2-1; possibly TRBD1 or TRBD2 for D (6 bases each). The CDR3 runs 16 residues. The V gene lost 3 bases and the J gene lost 8 bases, with 20 bases spanning the gap. Looked up from germline, CDR1 is MNHEY and CDR2 is SMNVEV (reference sequence). The CDR3 nucleotides are TGTGCCAGCAGTTTCTCGGGGGACAATTTGAACGATGAGCAGTTCTTC. Residues: CASSFSGDNLNDEQFF.

This chain uses TRBV7-2 with TRBJ1-5, with D uncertain. The ends were cut back, 10 bases at V and 0 bases at J, with 13 bases in the middle. The CDR3 totals 14 residues. Germline-derived CDR1 and CDR2 are SGHTA and FQGNSA. As DNA, the CDR3 is TGTGCCACTAGCCTCCAGGTTAGCAATCAGCCCCAGCATTTT. Translating it yields CATSLQVSNQPQHF.

V usage is TRBV5-1 and J usage is TRBJ1-1, with 8 bases matching TRBD1. The CDR3 loop spans 13 amino acids. Germline loops: CDR1 SGHRS, CDR2 YFSETQ. The V gene end was trimmed by 4 bases and the J gene end by 7 bases; junction bases not matched to a gene: 6. The CDR3 region has the DNA TGCGCCAGCAGCCTCAGGACAGGGCATGAAGCTTTCTTT. Translated, it gives CASSLRTGHEAFF.

This sequence joins TRBV6-5 and TRBJ2-7; 10 positions match TRBD1. The ends lost 5 bases at V and 4 bases at J; junction bases unmatched: 8. CDR3 length: 15 amino acids. The germline CDR1 and CDR2 sequences are MNHEY and SVGAGI. This chain's CDR3 is CASSPRVGQGYEQYF. The CDR3 coding sequence is TGTGCCAGCAGTCCCCGAGTGGGACAGGGGTACGAGCAGTACTTC.

The V and J genes are TRBV4-1 and TRBJ1-4; a weak D match, TRBD1 (6 bases). V lost 8 bases, J lost 6 bases, and 19 bases lay in between. Germline CDR1 MGHRA, CDR2 YSYEKL. The CDR3 is made up of 15 amino acids. For the CDR3, the DNA is TGCGCCAGCCGACACCCGGGGGCTACCCATGAAAAACTGTTTTTT. Protein sequence: CASRHPGATHEKLFF.